These 30 T cell receptor beta chains originate from one sample sequenced in a study of monozygotic twins with inflammatory bowel disease. Reanalyzing the 5' RACE reads, TCRdb keeps one entry per CDR3 protein, without DNA. The table lists approximately 380,000 distinct CDR3 sequences. Sequencing was done on a sample of blood. These receptors all come from a human donor with ulcerative colitis or Crohn's disease, or a healthy co-twin of an affected twin (not recorded which).

V gene TRBV28 combines with J gene TRBJ2-5; the TCRdb call, TRBD1, lacks DNA for checking. The CDR3 sequence is 16 residues long. The germline V gene has CDR1 MDHEN and CDR2 SYDVKM. The CDR3 protein is CASSLLGTGGGETQYF.

The gene calls are TRBV7-3 and TRBJ2-2; the TCRdb call, TRBD1, lacks DNA for checking. Germline V CDR1 and CDR2: SGHTA, FQGTGA. This CDR3 region has 13 residues. CDR3 amino acids: CASSVTGAGELFF.

The chain joins TRBV20-1 to TRBJ2-2; TCRdb lists TRBD1, though no DNA is available to test this call. CDR3 size: 14 residues. Germline V gene data show CDR1 as DFQATT and CDR2 as SNEGSKA (reference sequence). The CDR3 reads CSLLGTENTGELFF.

This chain joins TRBV5-1 and TRBJ2-5; there is no DNA to check the TCRdb D call of TRBD1. The CDR3 loop spans 15 amino acids. Per the germline V gene, CDR1 is SGHRS and CDR2 is YFSETQ. This CDR3 reads CASSLSAGTTETQYF. The full variable domain, completed using reference TRBV5-1 and TRBJ2-5, is KAGVTQTPRYLIKTRGQQVTLSCSPISGHRSVSWYQQTPGQGLQFLFEYFSETQRNKGNFPGRFSGRQFSNSRSEMNVSTLELGDSALYLCASSLSAGTTETQYFGPGTRLLVL.

The chain recombines TRBV6-2 or TRBV6-3 with TRBJ2-6; no DNA is available, so the TRBD1 call from TCRdb remains unchecked. This CDR3 spans 16 amino acids. The germline CDR1 and CDR2 sequences are MNHEY and SVGEGT. CDR3 region: CAGGGQASSGANVLTF.

The rearrangement joins TRBV7-3 to TRBJ1-3; with no DNA, the TCRdb D assignment of TRBD1 cannot be verified. The CDR3 extends over 15 amino acids. Germline V gene data show CDR1 as SGHTA and CDR2 as FQGTGA. The CDR3 sequence: CASSRDSSSGNTIYF.

The J gene is TRBJ2-3, the V gene TRBV4-2; lacking DNA, the TRBD2 call made by TCRdb goes unchecked. This CDR3 contains 18 residues. Per germline, CDR1 LGHNA and CDR2 YNFKEQ. CDR3 loop: CASSQGLAGGRGTDTQYF.

This sequence joins TRBV24-1 and TRBJ2-3. From germline, CDR1 is KGHDR and CDR2 SFDVKD. The CDR3 spans 12 residues. Here the CDR3 reads CATRGNTDTQYF.

The J gene is TRBJ1-1, the V gene TRBV5-1. The CDR3 has 17 residues. CDR1 is SGHRS and CDR2 is YFSETQ in the germline V gene. CDR3 loop: CASSLHGPGFGTFEAFF.

V and J are TRBV12-3 or TRBV12-4 and TRBJ2-7; the TCRdb call, TRBD2, lacks DNA for checking. CDR3 size: 15 residues. The CDR3 sequence: CASSFPAGGSYEQYF.

J is TRBJ2-1 and V is TRBV12-3 or TRBV12-4. This CDR3 comprises 14 residues. The CDR3 loop is CASGFSGKYNEQFF.

V is TRBV11-3 and J is TRBJ1-1; absent DNA, TCRdb's TRBD1 call cannot be checked. Germline values: CDR1 SGHNT, CDR2 YENEEA. CDR3 length equals 11 residues. The CDR3 protein is CASSSGQAAFF. The full variable domain, its missing parts supplied by reference TRBV11-3 and TRBJ1-1, is EAGVVQSPRYKIIEKKQPVAFWCNPISGHNTLYWYLQNLGQGPELLIRYENEEAVDDSQLPKDRFSAERLKGVDSTLKIQPAELGDSAVYLCASSSGQAAFFGQGTRLTVV.

The J gene is TRBJ2-1, the V gene TRBV4-2; TCRdb outputs TRBD2, but without DNA this stays unchecked. The CDR3 spans 15 residues. CDR1 is LGHNA, CDR2 YNFKEQ, per germline. Here the CDR3 reads CASSQPSGAGNEQFF.

The V gene is TRBV7-2, the J gene TRBJ2-1; TCRdb returns TRBD1, unconfirmable since there is no DNA. Germline V gives CDR1 SGHTA, CDR2 FQGNSA. The CDR3 is 15 amino acids. The CDR3 here is CASSLGSGGKNEQFF.

J is TRBJ2-7 and V is TRBV6-5; as DNA is missing, the TRBD1 call by TCRdb cannot be tested. The CDR3 consists of 14 residues. Germline values: CDR1 MNHEY, CDR2 SVGAGI. The CDR3 spells CASSSPWQSYEQYF.

The chain joins TRBV7-2 to TRBJ2-3; with no DNA, the TCRdb D assignment of TRBD2 cannot be verified. This CDR3 spans 12 amino acids. The V gene's germline CDR1 is SGHTA and CDR2 FQGNSA. The CDR3 here is CASKPSTDTQYF.

The V and J genes are TRBV20-1 and TRBJ2-2; the D call from TCRdb, TRBD1, cannot be confirmed without DNA. The CDR3 spans 18 residues. Germline CDR1 DFQATT, CDR2 SNEGSKA (reference sequence). CDR3: CSAKTPRTAPFYTGELFF.

V and J are TRBV19 and TRBJ2-1; there is no DNA to check the TCRdb D call of TRBD1. Germline V gene data show CDR1 as LNHDA and CDR2 as SQIVND (reference sequence). CDR3 length: 14 residues. CDR3 in amino acids: CASSIVDREDEQFF.

V is TRBV29-1 and J is TRBJ1-5. Germline V lookup: CDR1 SQVTM, CDR2 ANQGSEA. There are 14 residues in the CDR3. The CDR3 reads CSVAFGQRNQPQHF.

This chain uses TRBV11-2 with TRBJ2-3; TCRdb lists TRBD1, though no DNA is available to test this call. This CDR3 region has 17 residues. CDR1 SGHAT and CDR2 FQNNGV come from the germline V gene. The chain's CDR3 is CASSLWGQGPSGDTQYF.

The chain carries TRBV4-3 and TRBJ2-5. CDR3 length: 17 amino acids. CDR1 is LGHNA, CDR2 YSLEER, per germline. This chain's CDR3 is CASSQRSQQRGRETQYF.

The V and J genes are TRBV6-5 and TRBJ1-5; TCRdb gives TRBD1 as the D gene, but with no DNA this cannot be confirmed. Germline V gives CDR1 MNHEY, CDR2 SVGAGI. The CDR3 loop spans 16 amino acids. The chain's CDR3 is CASSQRGGDSGQPQHF.

This chain joins TRBV6-2 or TRBV6-3 and TRBJ1-5; checking the TCRdb D call of TRBD1 is not possible without DNA. The germline CDR1 and CDR2 sequences are MNHEY and SVGEGT. The CDR3 contains 13 residues. The CDR3 sequence: CASQDRGLQPQHF.

The rearrangement joins TRBV27 to TRBJ2-6; as DNA is missing, the TRBD1 call by TCRdb cannot be tested. There are 15 residues in the CDR3. CDR1 and CDR2 from the germline V gene are MNHEY and SMNVEV (reference sequence). The CDR3 sequence is CASSPPLFGANVLTF.

The CDR3 here is CSVGAGRGYTF. This chain connects TRBV29-1 to TRBJ1-2; TCRdb lists TRBD1, though no DNA is available to test this call. Germline V gene data show CDR1 as SQVTM and CDR2 as ANQGSEA. CDR3 length equals 11 residues.

The rearrangement links TRBV3-1 to TRBJ1-1. CDR1 is LGHDT, CDR2 YNNKEL, per germline (reference sequence). There are 12 residues in the CDR3. CDR3 protein: CASSHGITEAFF.

The chain employs TRBV7-2 and TRBJ2-1. CDR3 length equals 12 residues. The germline CDR1 and CDR2 sequences are SGHTA and FQGNSA. The CDR3 sequence is CASSLAYPEQFF. Complete variable domain (other parts from reference TRBV7-2 and TRBJ2-1): GAGVSQSPSNKVTEKGKDVELRCDPISGHTALYWYRQSLGQGLEFLIYFQGNSAPDKSGLPSDRFSAERTGGSVSTLTIQRTQQEDSAVYLCASSLAYPEQFFGPGTRLTVL.

CDR3 loop: CASSPSGLGTDTQYF. The gene calls are TRBV7-3 and TRBJ2-3; TCRdb returns TRBD1, unconfirmable since there is no DNA. In germline, CDR1 is SGHTA, CDR2 FQGTGA. The CDR3 sequence is 15 residues long.

This CDR3 reads CASSLVSGQGYEQYF. The chain uses TRBV5-1 and TRBJ2-7; checking the TCRdb D call of TRBD2 is not possible without DNA. This CDR3 region has 15 residues. Germline values: CDR1 SGHRS, CDR2 YFSETQ.

The chain has TRBV29-1 and TRBJ1-1. The CDR3 covers 12 residues. Germline CDR1 SQVTM, CDR2 ANQGSEA. The CDR3 loop reads CSAVKLNTEAFF.